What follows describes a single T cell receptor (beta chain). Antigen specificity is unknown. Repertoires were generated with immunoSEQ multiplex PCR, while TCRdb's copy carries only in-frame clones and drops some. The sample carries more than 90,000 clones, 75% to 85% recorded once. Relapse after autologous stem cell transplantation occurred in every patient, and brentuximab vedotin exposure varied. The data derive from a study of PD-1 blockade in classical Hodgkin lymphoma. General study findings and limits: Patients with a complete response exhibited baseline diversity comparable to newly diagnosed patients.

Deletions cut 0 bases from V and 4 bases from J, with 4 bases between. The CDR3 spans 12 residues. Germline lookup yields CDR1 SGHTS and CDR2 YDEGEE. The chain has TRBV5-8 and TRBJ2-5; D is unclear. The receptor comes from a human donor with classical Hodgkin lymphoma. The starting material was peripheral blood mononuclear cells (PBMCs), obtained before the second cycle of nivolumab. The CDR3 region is CASSLAVETQYF. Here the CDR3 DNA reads TGTGCCAGCAGCTTGGCGGTAGAGACCCAGTACTTC.